The rows below give T cell receptor beta chains drawn from one sample of a study of Ad26.COV2.S vaccination and SARS-CoV-2 variants. Profiling relied on immunoSEQ multiplex PCR, and the TCRdb table lists in-frame clones only, not all of them. The sample has hundreds of thousands of clones, around 86% seen once. The sample was peripheral blood, taken in a trial of Ad26.COV2.S vaccine versus placebo. The origin of the receptors is a person between 18 and 60 years old who received the Ad26.COV2.S COVID-19 vaccine or a placebo. CDR3s include the opening cysteine and the closing phenylalanine or tryptophan. D genes are given only for firm matches. The size entry is marked missing in some rows and otherwise reads once, few, many or a size class.

>TRBJ2-3|.|TRBV11-2|once
TGTGCCAGCAGCTTAGTAGCAGATACGCAGTATTTT
CASSLVADTQYF
>TRBJ1-1|.|TRBV10-3|.
TGTGCCATCAGTGAGTCGCGGGAAACTGAAGCTTTCTTT
CAISESRETEAFF
>TRBJ2-7|.|TRBV30|.
TGTGCCTGGAACTTGGGACGAGCCTCCTACGAGCAGTACTTC
CAWNLGRASYEQYF
>TRBJ1-3|.|TRBV30|.
TGTGCCTGGAGTAGGGGTCTGGGACGAAACACCATATATTTT
CAWSRGLGRNTIYF
>TRBJ1-4|.|TRBV5-8|.
TGTGCCAGCAGCTTGTATTACCCAACTAATGAAAAACTGTTTTTT
CASSLYYPTNEKLFF
>TRBJ2-2|TRBD2|TRBV27|.
TGTGCCAGCAGTTTGGCGGGGGGCCTAACCGGGGAGCTGTTTTTT
CASSLAGGLTGELFF
>TRBJ1-3|TRBD1|TRBV11-2|once
TGTGCCAGCAGCTTAAAAATGCAGGGGGAACTAACTGGAAACACCATATATTTT
CASSLKMQGELTGNTIYF
>TRBJ2-1|TRBD1|TRBV6-2/TRBV6-3|.
TGTGCCAGCAGCTTGACAGGGGGGGCCCCAAACGAGCAGTTCTTC
CASSLTGGAPNEQFF
>TRBJ1-1|.|TRBV7-2|.
TGTGCCAGCAGCTTATGGGGGTTCGGTGAAGCTTTCTTT
CASSLWGFGEAFF
>TRBJ2-1|TRBD1|TRBV24-1|.
TGTGCCACCAGTGATTCTAGGACAGGGGACCCCATGTACAATGAGCAGTTCTTC
CATSDSRTGDPMYNEQFF
>TRBJ1-5|.|TRBV12-3/TRBV12-4|.
TGTGCCAGCAGTTTAGAGGGCACGCCCCAGCATTTT
CASSLEGTPQHF
>TRBJ2-1|.|TRBV27|.
TGTGCCAGCAGCCTTCCGGGCTTGAGCTCCTACAATGAGCAGTTCTTC
CASSLPGLSSYNEQFF
>TRBJ1-1|.|TRBV5-1|few
TGCGCCAGCAGGGGAGAGGGGAACACTGAAGCTTTCTTT
CASRGEGNTEAFF
>TRBJ1-5|.|TRBV7-3|.
TGTGCCAGCAGCCCCACAGGCAATCAGCCCCAGCATTTT
CASSPTGNQPQHF
>TRBJ1-4|.|TRBV5-4|.
TGTGCCAGCAGCGCCGGGACACGGAATGAAAAACTGTTTTTT
CASSAGTRNEKLFF